These 13 T cell receptor beta chains came from one sample sequenced in a study of graft-versus-host responses after intestinal transplantation. The authors combined 200,000 CFSE-labeled responder cells with 200,000 irradiated, violet-dye-labeled stimulator cells in plates. TCRdb's table, derived via immunoSEQ multiplex PCR, lists solely in-frame clones and lacks some. The table has under 20,000 clones, around 42% seen once. This specimen was alloreactive CD8+ T cells from a mixed lymphocyte reaction culture, taken before intestinal transplant. Subset reported: CFSE-low proliferating T cells sorted from roughly six-day pre-transplant mixed lymphocyte reaction (GvH or HvG direction). These receptors all come from a human patient who received an intestinal transplant.

This chain joins TRBV4-3 and TRBJ2-7; 11 bases are a match to TRBD2. This CDR3 has 14 amino acids. Germline lookup yields CDR1 LGHNA and CDR2 YSLEER. Germline trimming cut 4 bases from V and 3 bases from J; bases unmatched to any gene: 2. CDR3 region: CASSPGTSGYEQYF. DNA of the CDR3: TGCGCCAGCAGCCCGGGGACTAGCGGCTACGAGCAGTACTTC.

V gene TRBV18 combines with J gene TRBJ2-3; D might be TRBD1 or TRBD2, each matching 5 bases. The V gene's germline CDR1 is KGHSH and CDR2 LQKENI. Trimming cost V 3 bases and J 6 bases, with 16 bases left between them. CDR3 length: 15 residues. CDR3 sequence: CASSPFRGATDTQYF. CDR3 nucleotide sequence: TGTGCCAGCTCACCCTTCCGGGGCGCAACCGATACGCAGTATTTT.

This chain links TRBV6-5 with TRBJ2-2; D remains unclear. Trimming removed 8 bases at V and 7 bases at J, with 8 bases between. The CDR3 consists of 11 residues. Germline V gene lookup returns CDR1 MNHEY and CDR2 SVGAGI. CDR3 region: CASLWVGELFF. CDR3 sequence (DNA): TGTGCCAGCCTGTGGGTCGGGGAGCTGTTTTTT.

V gene TRBV29-1 combines with J gene TRBJ2-7; 7 bases map to TRBD1. The CDR3 is made up of 11 amino acids. Per germline, CDR1 SQVTM and CDR2 ANQGSEA. The CDR3 coding sequence is TGCAGTGGGACAGATACCTACGAGCAGTACTTC. Amino acids: CSGTDTYEQYF.

The chain couples TRBV9 to TRBJ1-2; D is perhaps TRBD1 (6 bases). V was pared by 4 bases and J by 5 bases, with 9 bases between. The germline gives CDR1 SGDLS, CDR2 YYNGEE. CDR3 size: 12 residues. The CDR3 loop reads CASSRGTYGYTF. The CDR3 region has the DNA TGTGCCAGCAGCCGGGGGACATATGGCTACACCTTC.

This chain uses TRBV6-1 with TRBJ1-1; D is perhaps TRBD1 (5 bases). Per germline, CDR1 MNHNS and CDR2 SASEGT. Trimming shortened V by 8 bases and J by 3 bases, and 10 bases separated the two germline ends. The CDR3 sequence is 12 residues long. The CDR3 DNA sequence: TGTGCCAGCCGGGACGGAGACACTGAAGCTTTCTTT. This encodes CASRDGDTEAFF.

The gene calls are TRBV27 and TRBJ1-2; D possibly corresponds to TRBD1 (6 bases). CDR3 size: 13 residues. Per germline, CDR1 MNHEY and CDR2 SMNVEV (reference sequence). Trimming cost V 6 bases and J 4 bases, with 12 bases left between them. The chain's CDR3 is CASSLTGIYGYTF. In DNA, the CDR3 is TGTGCCAGCAGCCTTACAGGGATCTATGGCTACACCTTC.

The chain carries TRBV6-5 and TRBJ2-7; D may be TRBD1 (6 bases). The CDR3 loop spans 14 amino acids. Germline V gene data show CDR1 as MNHEY and CDR2 as SVGAGI. V was clipped by 5 bases and J by 0 bases, with 11 bases between them. The CDR3: CASSDRDTSYEQYF. The CDR3 coding sequence is TGTGCCAGCAGTGACCGGGACACCTCCTACGAGCAGTACTTC.

This clone was observed a few times. The rearrangement joins TRBV19 to TRBJ2-3; TRBD2 might be the D (6 bases). Trimming removed 5 bases from V and 3 bases from J, with 21 bases in between. Germline CDR1 LNHDA, CDR2 SQIVND (reference sequence). The CDR3 length is 17 residues. CDR3: CASSANFRRAVTDTQYF. The CDR3 DNA is TGTGCCAGTAGTGCCAATTTCCGGAGGGCGGTAACAGATACGCAGTATTTT. The full variable domain, with the rest looked up from reference TRBV19 and TRBJ2-3, is DGGITQSPKYLFRKEGQNVTLSCEQNLNHDAMYWYRQDPGQGLRLIYYSQIVNDFQKGDIAEGYSVSREKKESFPLTVTSAQKNPTAFYLCASSANFRRAVTDTQYFGPGTRLTVL.

This sequence joins TRBV5-1 and TRBJ2-5, with TRBD1 matching over 9 bases. V lost 2 bases to trimming and J lost 5 bases; unmatched junction nucleotides: 13. This CDR3 is 17 amino acids long. The germline V gene has CDR1 SGHRS and CDR2 YFSETQ. The CDR3 loop reads CASSLDHIYRGRETQYF. Written as DNA, the CDR3 is TGCGCCAGCAGCTTAGACCACATCTACAGGGGGCGGGAGACCCAGTACTTC.

The table lists this clone with a few counts. V gene TRBV20-1 combines with J gene TRBJ2-7; D ambiguous. The CDR3 has 11 amino acids. Looked up from germline, CDR1 is DFQATT and CDR2 is SNEGSKA (reference sequence). Trimming removed 3 bases from V and 4 bases from J, with 7 bases in between. DNA for the CDR3: TGCAGTGCTAGGGCGCAGTACGAGCAGTACTTC. Translation gives CSARAQYEQYF.

This rearrangement joins TRBV28 to TRBJ2-7; 10 bases agree with TRBD1. Germline V lookup: CDR1 MDHEN, CDR2 SYDVKM. Trimming at V came to 6 bases and at J to 5 bases, leaving 16 bases not matched to a gene. CDR3 size: 17 residues. The CDR3 nucleotides are TGTGCCAGCAGCCTGACAGGGGGCGTCATGGCTGTCCACGAGCAGTACTTC. Its protein product is CASSLTGGVMAVHEQYF.

In nucleotides, the CDR3 is TGTGCCAGCTCACCAGAGGGCTTGGGAAAACTGTTTTTT. Translated: CASSPEGLGKLFF. The V and J genes are TRBV18 and TRBJ1-4; D is unclear. Germline V lookup: CDR1 KGHSH, CDR2 LQKENI. V gave up 2 bases and J gave up 10 bases, with 11 bases separating them. This CDR3 has 13 amino acids. Using reference TRBV18 and TRBJ1-4 for the parts outside the CDR3, the full variable domain is NAGVMQNPRHLVRRRGQEARLRCSPMKGHSHVYWYRQLPEEGLKFMVYLQKENIIDESGMPKERFSAEFPKEGPSILRIQQVVRGDSAAYFCASSPEGLGKLFFGSGTQLSVL.